Sequencing of this TCR beta chain was carried out in a study of CXCR3-negative and CXCR3-positive naive CD8 T cells. Study information: Per library, roughly 1.4 +/- 0.3 million reads; around 150 million TRB reads overall.

Whole-study findings and limits: Diversity in memory CD8+ cells fell much lower than the comparably high levels seen in both naive subsets. Researchers report CXCR3 expression partially decreased after cryopreservation, with fresh PBMCs used in most assays. Researchers report that CXCR3-positive naive cells carry more hydrophobic TRB CDR3s than CXCR3-negative naive cells.

Naive CD8+ T cells showed CD45RO-CCR7+CD27+CD95-. Researchers prepared the TRB cDNA libraries using 5' RACE with UMI labels. TCRdb reprocessed the 5' RACE reads; each CDR3 protein has one entry and no DNA is given. This repertoire comprises around 88,000 distinct CDR3 sequences; its ten largest clones make up about 1%. As regards this clonotype: The antigen is unknown.

Germline V CDR1 and CDR2: MNHEY, SMNVEV (reference sequence). The CDR3 has 12 amino acids. The receptor was derived from a human donor in good health. Some clones in this sample may be carry-over from other donors' samples. The rearrangement joins TRBV27 to TRBJ2-7; with no DNA, the TCRdb D assignment of TRBD2 cannot be verified. The sample comprised naive CXCR3+ CD8+ T cells from blood. Subset here: CD45RO-CCR7+CD27+CD95- naive CD8+ T cells expressing CXCR3 (TNR3+). CDR3 protein: CASSLVGMEQYF.